This record covers a single T cell receptor beta chain. The antigen remains unidentified. PCR primers comprised 60 Vbeta and 13 Jbeta primers. Assay: immunoSEQ multiplex PCR; the TCRdb copy retains only in-frame clones and omits some. This table lists 74,000 or so clones. These data come from a study of cytomegalovirus exposure and HLA in healthy donors. Study results and limitations: Some TCR beta chains (around 180 of them) were listed as cytomegalovirus-associated.

Germline V gene lookup returns CDR1 MDHEN and CDR2 SYDVKM. The V end lost 6 bases, the J end lost 0 bases, and 19 bases lay between the germline ends. This CDR3 spans 17 amino acids. This receptor was obtained from a woman in her sixties or seventies in good health and CMV-seronegative. The rearrangement joins TRBV28 to TRBJ2-3; D is perhaps TRBD1 (6 bases). The specimen was PBMCs. The CDR3 reads CASSRGRGVPSTDTQYF. CDR3 sequence (DNA): TGTGCCAGCAGCAGGGGTCGGGGCGTCCCTAGCACAGATACGCAGTATTTT.